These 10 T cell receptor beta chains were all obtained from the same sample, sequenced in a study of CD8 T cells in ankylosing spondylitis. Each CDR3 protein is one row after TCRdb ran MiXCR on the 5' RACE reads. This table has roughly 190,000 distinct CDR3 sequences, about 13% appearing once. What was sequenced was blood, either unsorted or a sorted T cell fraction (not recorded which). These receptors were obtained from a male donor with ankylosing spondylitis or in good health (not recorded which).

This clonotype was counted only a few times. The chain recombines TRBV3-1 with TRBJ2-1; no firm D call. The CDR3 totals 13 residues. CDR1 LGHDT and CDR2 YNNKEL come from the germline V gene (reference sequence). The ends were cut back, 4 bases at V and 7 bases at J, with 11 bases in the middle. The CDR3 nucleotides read TGTGCCAGCAGCCCTCTTCTGGGGAATGAGCAGTTCTTC. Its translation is CASSPLLGNEQFF.

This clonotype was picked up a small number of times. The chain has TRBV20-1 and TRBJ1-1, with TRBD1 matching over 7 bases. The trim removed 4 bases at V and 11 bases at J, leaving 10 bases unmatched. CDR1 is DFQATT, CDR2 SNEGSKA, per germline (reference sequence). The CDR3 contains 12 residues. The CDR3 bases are TGCAGTGCTATAGACAGGGAAGTCGACGCTTTCTTT. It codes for CSAIDREVDAFF.

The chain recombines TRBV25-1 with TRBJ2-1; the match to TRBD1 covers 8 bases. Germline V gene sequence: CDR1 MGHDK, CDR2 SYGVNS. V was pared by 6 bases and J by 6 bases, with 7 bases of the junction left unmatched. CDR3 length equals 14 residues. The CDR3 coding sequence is TGTGCCAGCAGACTAACCGGGACAGGCAATGAGCAGTTCTTC. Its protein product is CASRLTGTGNEQFF.

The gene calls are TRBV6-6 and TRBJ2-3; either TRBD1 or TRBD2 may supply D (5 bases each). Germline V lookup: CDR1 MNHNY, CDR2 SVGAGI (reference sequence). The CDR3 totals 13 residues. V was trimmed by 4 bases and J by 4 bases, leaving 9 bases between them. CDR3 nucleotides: TGTGCCAGCAGTTCGAGGGACCCAGATACGCAGTATTTT. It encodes CASSSRDPDTQYF.

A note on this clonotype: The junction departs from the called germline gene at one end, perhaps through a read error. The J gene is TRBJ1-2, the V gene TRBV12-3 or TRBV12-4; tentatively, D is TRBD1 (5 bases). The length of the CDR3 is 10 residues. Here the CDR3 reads CATGQGEAYF. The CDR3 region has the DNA TGTGCCACGGGCCAGGGAGAAGCCTACTTC.

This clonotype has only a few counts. The DNA for the CDR3 is TGCGCCAGCAGCCAACAGGCCCCGGGGGAGCAGTACTTC. Its translation: CASSQQAPGEQYF. V is TRBV4-1 and J is TRBJ2-7; perhaps TRBD2 as D (5 bases). V lost 2 bases and J 7 bases, leaving 12 bases between the germline ends. The CDR3 contains 13 residues. Germline-derived CDR1 and CDR2 are MGHRA and YSYEKL.

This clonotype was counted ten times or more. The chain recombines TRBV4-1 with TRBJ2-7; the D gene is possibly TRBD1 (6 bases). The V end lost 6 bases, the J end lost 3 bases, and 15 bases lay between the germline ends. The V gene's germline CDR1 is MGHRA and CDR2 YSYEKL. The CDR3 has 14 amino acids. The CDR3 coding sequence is TGCGCCAGCAGTGAAACAGGGATTGGCTACGAGCAGTACTTC. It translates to CASSETGIGYEQYF.

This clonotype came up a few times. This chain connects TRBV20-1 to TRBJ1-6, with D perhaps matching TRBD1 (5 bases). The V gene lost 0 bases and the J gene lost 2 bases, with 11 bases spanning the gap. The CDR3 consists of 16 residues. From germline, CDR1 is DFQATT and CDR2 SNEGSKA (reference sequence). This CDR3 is CSARDSAGPYNSPLHF. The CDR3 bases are TGCAGTGCTAGAGATTCGGCAGGGCCCTATAATTCACCCCTCCACTTT.

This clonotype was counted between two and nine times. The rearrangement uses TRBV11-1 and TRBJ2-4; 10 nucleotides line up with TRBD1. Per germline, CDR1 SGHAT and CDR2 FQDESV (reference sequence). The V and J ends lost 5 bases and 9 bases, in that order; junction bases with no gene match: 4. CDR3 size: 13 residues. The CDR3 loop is CASSPWTGGIQYF. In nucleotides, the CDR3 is TGTGCCAGCAGCCCTTGGACAGGGGGCATTCAGTACTTC.

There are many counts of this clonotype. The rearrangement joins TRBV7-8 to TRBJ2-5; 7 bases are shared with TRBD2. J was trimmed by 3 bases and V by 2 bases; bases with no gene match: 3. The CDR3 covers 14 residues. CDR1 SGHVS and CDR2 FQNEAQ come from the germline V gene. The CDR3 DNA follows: TGTGCCAGCAGCTTAACCGCGGGGGAAGAGACCCAGTACTTC. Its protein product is CASSLTAGEETQYF. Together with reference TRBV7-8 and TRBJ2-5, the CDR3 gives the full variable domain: GAGVSQSPRYKVAKRGQDVALRCDPISGHVSLFWYQQALGQGPEFLTYFQNEAQLDKSGLPSDRFFAERPEGSVSTLKIQRTQQEDSAVYLCASSLTAGEETQYFGPGTRLLVL.